These 6 T cell receptor beta chains were sequenced from one sample in a study of blood T cell repertoires in COVID-19. Only in-frame clones appear in the TCRdb table, and some are missing; sequencing was by immunoSEQ multiplex PCR. The data contain nearly 200,000 clones, 70% to 85% of them singletons. The specimen sequenced was peripheral blood. These receptors all stem from a human donor with acute or convalescent COVID-19. The donor label of this sample is uncertain.

The chain uses TRBV28 and TRBJ2-7, with D unclear. CDR1 is MDHEN and CDR2 is SYDVKM in the germline V gene. The CDR3 sequence is 16 residues long. V was clipped by 7 bases and J by 3 bases, with 22 bases between them. The CDR3 reads CASMDLGGGIRYEQYF. The CDR3 DNA is TGTGCCAGCATGGATCTAGGCGGCGGAATTCGCTACGAGCAGTACTTC.

This clone was observed a handful of times. This sample also contains other DNA sequences that code for the same CDR3. The chain couples TRBV28 to TRBJ1-1; 7 bases fit TRBD1. The CDR3 sequence is 13 residues long. The germline gives CDR1 MDHEN, CDR2 SYDVKM. V lost 6 bases and J lost 1; bases outside the gene matches: 2. CDR3 residues: CASSRTGNTEAFF. CDR3 nucleotides: TGTGCCAGCAGCCGGACAGGGAACACTGAAGCTTTCTTT. Complete variable domain (other parts from reference TRBV28 and TRBJ1-1): DVKVTQSSRYLVKRTGEKVFLECVQDMDHENMFWYRQDPGLGLRLIYFSYDVKMKEKGDIPEGYSVSREKKERFSLILESASTNQTSMYLCASSRTGNTEAFFGQGTRLTVV.

The V and J genes are TRBV4-1 and TRBJ2-3; 9 nucleotides agree with TRBD2. Germline V gene sequence: CDR1 MGHRA, CDR2 YSYEKL. Losses at the gene ends were 1 base for V and 2 bases for J; bases not matched to a gene: 10. This CDR3 comprises 18 residues. CDR3 in amino acids: CASSQGALASGITDTQYF. The DNA of the CDR3 is TGCGCCAGCAGCCAAGGAGCCCTGGCTAGCGGGATCACAGATACGCAGTATTTT.

The chain has TRBV28 and TRBJ1-5; the D is unclear. Trimming removed 4 bases from V and 6 bases from J, with 7 bases in between. The CDR3 is made up of 12 amino acids. The germline CDR1 and CDR2 sequences are MDHEN and SYDVKM. The CDR3 protein is CASSSGSQPQHF. The CDR3 bases are TGTGCCAGCAGTTCCGGTAGTCAGCCCCAGCATTTT.

The J gene is TRBJ1-2, the V gene TRBV27; TRBD1 matches 7 bases. CDR3 length: 12 amino acids. Per the germline V gene, CDR1 is MNHEY and CDR2 is SMNVEV (reference sequence). V trimming: 7 bases; J trimming: 5 bases; junction bases outside the gene matches: 4. CDR3 in amino acids: CASKRQGYGYTF. The DNA for the CDR3 is TGTGCCAGCAAAAGACAGGGTTATGGCTACACCTTC.

This chain joins TRBV5-6 and TRBJ1-3, with 7 nucleotides matching TRBD1. J lost 4 bases, V lost 4 bases, and 8 bases had no gene match. This CDR3 is 15 amino acids long. The germline V gene encodes CDR1 SGHDT and CDR2 YYEEEE. CDR3 bases: TGTGCCAGCAGCCACGCGACAGGGACGGGAAACACCATATATTTT. It encodes CASSHATGTGNTIYF.